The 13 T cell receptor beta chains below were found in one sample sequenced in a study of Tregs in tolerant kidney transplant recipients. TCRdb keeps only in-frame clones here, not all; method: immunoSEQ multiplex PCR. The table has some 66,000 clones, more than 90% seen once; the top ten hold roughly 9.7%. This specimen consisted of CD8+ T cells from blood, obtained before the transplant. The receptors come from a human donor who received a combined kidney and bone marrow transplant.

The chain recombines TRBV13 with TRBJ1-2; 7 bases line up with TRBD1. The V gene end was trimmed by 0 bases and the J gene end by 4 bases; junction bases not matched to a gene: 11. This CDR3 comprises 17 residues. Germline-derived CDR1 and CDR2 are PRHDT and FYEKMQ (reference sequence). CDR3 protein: CASSLGRGRGDLYGYTF. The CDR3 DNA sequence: TGTGCCAGCAGCTTAGGCCGGGGCAGGGGGGACCTCTATGGCTACACCTTC. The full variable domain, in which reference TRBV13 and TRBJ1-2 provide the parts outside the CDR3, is AAGVIQSPRHLIKEKRETATLKCYPIPRHDTVYWYQQGPGQDPQFLISFYEKMQSDKGSIPDRFSAQQFSDYHSELNMSSLELGDSALYFCASSLGRGRGDLYGYTFGSGTRLTVV.

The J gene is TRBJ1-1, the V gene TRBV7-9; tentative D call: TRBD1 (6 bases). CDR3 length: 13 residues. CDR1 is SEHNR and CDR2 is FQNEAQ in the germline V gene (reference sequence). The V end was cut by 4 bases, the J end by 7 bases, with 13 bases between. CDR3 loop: CASSSGGGSEAFF. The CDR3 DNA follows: TGTGCCAGCAGCTCCGGGGGGGGCAGTGAAGCTTTCTTT.

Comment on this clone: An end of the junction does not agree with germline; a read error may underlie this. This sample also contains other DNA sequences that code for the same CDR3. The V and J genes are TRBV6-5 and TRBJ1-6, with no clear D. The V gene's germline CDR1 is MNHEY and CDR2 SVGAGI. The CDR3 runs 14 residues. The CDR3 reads CASAFGVNNSPLHF. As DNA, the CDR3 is TGTGCCAGCGCCTTCGGAGTAAATAATTCCCCCCTCCACTTT.

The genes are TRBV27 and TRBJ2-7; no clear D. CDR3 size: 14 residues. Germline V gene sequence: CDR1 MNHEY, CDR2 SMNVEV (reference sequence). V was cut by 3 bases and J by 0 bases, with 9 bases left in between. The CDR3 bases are TGTGCCAGCAGTTTGCACAGCAACTCCTACGAGCAGTACTTC. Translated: CASSLHSNSYEQYF.

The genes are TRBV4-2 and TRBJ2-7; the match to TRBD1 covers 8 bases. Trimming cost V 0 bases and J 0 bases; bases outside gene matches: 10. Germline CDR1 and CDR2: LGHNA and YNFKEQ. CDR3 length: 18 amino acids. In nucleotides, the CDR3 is TGTGCCAGCAGCCAAGATTCGGTGCTAGGACAGGGCTCCTACGAGCAGTACTTC. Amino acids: CASSQDSVLGQGSYEQYF.

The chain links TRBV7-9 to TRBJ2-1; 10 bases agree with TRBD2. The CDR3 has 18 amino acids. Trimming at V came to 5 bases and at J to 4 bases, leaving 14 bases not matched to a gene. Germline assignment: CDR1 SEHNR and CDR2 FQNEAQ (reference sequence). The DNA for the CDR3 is TGTGCCAGCAGCCTGACCCGGACTAGCGGTTCTGTATACAATGAGCAGTTCTTC. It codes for CASSLTRTSGSVYNEQFF.

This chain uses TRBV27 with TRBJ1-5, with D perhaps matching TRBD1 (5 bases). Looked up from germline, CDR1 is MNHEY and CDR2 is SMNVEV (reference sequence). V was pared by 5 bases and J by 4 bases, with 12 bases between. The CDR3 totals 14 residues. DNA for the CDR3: TGTGCCAGCAGTATTGCCGCAGGGAATCAGCCCCAGCATTTT. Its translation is CASSIAAGNQPQHF.

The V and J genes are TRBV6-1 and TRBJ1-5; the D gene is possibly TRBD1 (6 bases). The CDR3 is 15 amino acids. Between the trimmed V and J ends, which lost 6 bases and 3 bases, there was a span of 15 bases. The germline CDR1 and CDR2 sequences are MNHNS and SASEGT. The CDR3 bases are TGTGCCAGCAGAGTCACTGACAGGTCCAATCAGCCCCAGCATTTT. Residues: CASRVTDRSNQPQHF.

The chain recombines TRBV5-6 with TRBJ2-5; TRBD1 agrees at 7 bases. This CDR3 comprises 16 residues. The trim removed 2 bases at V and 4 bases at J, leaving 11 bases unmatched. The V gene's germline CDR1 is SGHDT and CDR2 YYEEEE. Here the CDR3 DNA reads TGTGCCAGCAGCTTCTTCACAACAGGGGCTGGAGAGACCCAGTACTTC. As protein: CASSFFTTGAGETQYF.

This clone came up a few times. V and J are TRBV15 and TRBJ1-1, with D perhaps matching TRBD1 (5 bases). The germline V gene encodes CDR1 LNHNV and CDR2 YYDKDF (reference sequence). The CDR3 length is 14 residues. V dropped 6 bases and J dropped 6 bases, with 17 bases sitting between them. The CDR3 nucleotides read TGTGCCACCAGAACGGGACTGATATATTCTGAAGCTTTCTTT. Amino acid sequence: CATRTGLIYSEAFF. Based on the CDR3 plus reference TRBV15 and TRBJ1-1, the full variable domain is DAMVIQNPRYQVTQFGKPVTLSCSQTLNHNVMYWYQQKSSQAPKLLFHYYDKDFNNEADTPDNFQSRRPNTSFCFLDIRSPGLGDTAMYLCATRTGLIYSEAFFGQGTRLTVV.

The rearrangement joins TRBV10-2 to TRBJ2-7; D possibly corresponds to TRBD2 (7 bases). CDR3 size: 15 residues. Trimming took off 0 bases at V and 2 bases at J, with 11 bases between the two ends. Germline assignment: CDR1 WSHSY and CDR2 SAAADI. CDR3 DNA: TGCGCCAGCAGTGAGTCTACGGGGGGCGCCTACGAGCAGTACTTC. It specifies CASSESTGGAYEQYF.

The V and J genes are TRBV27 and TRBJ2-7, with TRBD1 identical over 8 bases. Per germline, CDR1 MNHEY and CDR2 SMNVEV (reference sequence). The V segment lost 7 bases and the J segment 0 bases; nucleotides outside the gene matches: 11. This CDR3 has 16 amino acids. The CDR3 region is CASTFQGAPSSYEQYF. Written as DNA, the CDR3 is TGTGCCAGCACCTTCCAGGGGGCCCCGAGCTCCTACGAGCAGTACTTC.

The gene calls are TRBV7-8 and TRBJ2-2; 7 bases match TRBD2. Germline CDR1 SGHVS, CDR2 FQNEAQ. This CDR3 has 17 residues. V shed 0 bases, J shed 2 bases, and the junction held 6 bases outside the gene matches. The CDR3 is CASSLAMGTTNTGELFF. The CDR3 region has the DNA TGTGCCAGCAGCTTAGCTATGGGGACTACAAACACCGGGGAGCTGTTTTTT.